The 15 T cell receptor beta chains given below trace back to one sample, sequenced in a study of blood T cell repertoires in COVID-19. The assay was immunoSEQ multiplex PCR, and TCRdb's table has in-frame clones only and misses some. The repertoire holds 60,000 to 85,000 clones, with roughly nine tenths as singletons. The specimen sequenced was peripheral blood. The receptor source for this set is a man in his fifties with active COVID-19.

The CDR3 region is CASMRLAYTGELFF. Here the CDR3 DNA reads TGTGCCAGCATGCGACTAGCTTACACCGGGGAGCTGTTTTTT. V and J are TRBV7-2 and TRBJ2-2, with 7 bases aligning to TRBD2. With 7 bases clipped from V and 3 bases from J, the junction kept 5 bases outside the gene matches. CDR1 SGHTA and CDR2 FQGNSA come from the germline V gene. The CDR3 totals 14 residues.

The chain carries TRBV7-2 and TRBJ2-5; D perhaps matches TRBD2 (5 bases). This CDR3 has 15 residues. Germline assignment: CDR1 SGHTA and CDR2 FQGNSA. V dropped 5 bases and J dropped 3 bases, with 16 bases sitting between them. CDR3 sequence (DNA): TGTGCCAGCAGCCTCGTGTCGGGGAAAAAAGAGACCCAGTACTTC. Its translation: CASSLVSGKKETQYF.

J is TRBJ2-1 and V is TRBV4-3, with 8 bases lining up with TRBD2. The junction had 8 bases not matched to a gene; V was cut back by 0 bases and J by 4 bases. The germline V gene encodes CDR1 LGHNA and CDR2 YSLEER. CDR3 length: 17 residues. The CDR3 sequence: CASSQDAARGGYNEQFF. For the CDR3, the DNA is TGCGCCAGCAGCCAAGATGCAGCACGGGGGGGGTACAATGAGCAGTTCTTC.

The rearrangement joins TRBV15 to TRBJ2-3; 16 nucleotides line up with TRBD2. Germline CDR1 is LNHNV and CDR2 is YYDKDF (reference sequence). Trimming took 3 bases from V and 4 from J; bases not matched to a gene: 1. The CDR3 totals 16 residues. CDR3: CATSSGTSGGADTQYF. The CDR3 DNA is TGTGCCACCAGCAGTGGGACTAGCGGGGGGGCAGATACGCAGTATTTT.

The V call is TRBV7-3, the J call TRBJ2-1; no clear D gene. V lost 3 bases and J 9 bases, leaving 6 bases between the germline ends. Germline-derived CDR1 and CDR2 are SGHTA and FQGTGA. The CDR3 runs 11 residues. The CDR3 DNA reads as TGTGCCAGCAGCTTGCGGAGTGAGCAGTTCTTC. Its translation: CASSLRSEQFF.

This clone has just a few counts. The chain is built from TRBV25-1 and TRBJ1-6, with TRBD1 matching over 10 bases. There are 16 residues in the CDR3. Germline V CDR1 and CDR2: MGHDK, SYGVNS. Trimming at V came to 4 bases and at J to 7 bases, leaving 7 bases not matched to a gene. CDR3 region: CASSAGDRGTNSPLHF. The CDR3 coding sequence is TGTGCCAGCAGTGCCGGGGACAGGGGAACGAATTCACCCCTCCACTTT.

The chain links TRBV15 to TRBJ2-3; tentatively, D is TRBD2 (6 bases). CDR3 length: 12 residues. Germline loops: CDR1 LNHNV, CDR2 YYDKDF (reference sequence). The germline V and J ends were trimmed by 2 bases and 10 bases, with 10 bases remaining between them. This chain's CDR3 is CATSRKGEAQYF. The CDR3, as DNA: TGTGCCACCAGCAGAAAAGGGGAGGCGCAGTATTTT.

The chain uses TRBV5-3 and TRBJ2-3, with D possibly TRBD2 on 6 matching bases. TRBV5-3 is identified as an open reading frame with a role that is uncertain. This CDR3 is built from 17 residues. Trimming removed 5 bases from V and 1 base from J, with 20 bases in between. The DNA for the CDR3 is TGTGCCAGAAGATCCCACCCGACTAGTCAGCGCACAGATACGCAGTATTTT. It codes for CARRSHPTSQRTDTQYF.

The chain has TRBV19 and TRBJ2-7; possible D gene TRBD2, 6 bases. Trimming cost V 6 bases and J 6 bases, with 15 bases left between them. Germline V gives CDR1 LNHDA, CDR2 SQIVND (reference sequence). The length of the CDR3 is 13 residues. The CDR3 DNA follows: TGTGCCAGTAGAGGAGGGGCGCGTTCCGAGCAGTACTTC. Protein: CASRGGARSEQYF.

This clone was seen only a few times. V usage is TRBV5-1 and J usage is TRBJ1-3; the D gene is possibly TRBD1 (5 bases). Trimming shortened V by 3 bases and J by 0 bases, and 19 bases separated the two germline ends. The CDR3 totals 18 residues. Germline V gene lookup returns CDR1 SGHRS and CDR2 YFSETQ. CDR3 bases: TGCGCCAGCAGCTCCCGGACACTTTCCTCCTTCTCTGGAAACACCATATATTTT. Its protein is CASSSRTLSSFSGNTIYF. Full variable domain (remainder filled in from reference TRBV5-1 and TRBJ1-3): KAGVTQTPRYLIKTRGQQVTLSCSPISGHRSVSWYQQTPGQGLQFLFEYFSETQRNKGNFPGRFSGRQFSNSRSEMNVSTLELGDSALYLCASSSRTLSSFSGNTIYFGEGSWLTVV.

This rearrangement joins TRBV3-1 (or the pseudogene TRBV3-2) to TRBJ2-3; tentatively, D is TRBD2 (5 bases). Germline CDR1 is LGHDT and CDR2 is YNNKEL (reference sequence). The CDR3 spans 15 residues. V was pared by 1 base and J by 2 bases, with 10 bases between. DNA of the CDR3: TGTGCCAGCAGCCAAGTGAGGGCAGTCACAGATACGCAGTATTTT. Its protein product is CASSQVRAVTDTQYF.

This chain links TRBV5-1 with TRBJ2-5, with 12 nucleotides matching TRBD2. This CDR3 region has 16 residues. CDR1 is SGHRS, CDR2 YFSETQ, per germline. The junction had 6 bases not matched to a gene; V was cut back by 3 bases and J by 3 bases. In nucleotides, the CDR3 is TGCGCCAGCAGCTCTCGGACTAGCGGGAAGGAAGAGACCCAGTACTTC. Translated, it gives CASSSRTSGKEETQYF.

The chain carries TRBV11-3 and TRBJ2-5; 7 positions match TRBD1. The CDR3 is 14 amino acids. With V trimmed by 4 bases and J by 2 bases, 4 bases remained unmatched. Germline-derived CDR1 and CDR2 are SGHNT and YENEEA. In nucleotides, the CDR3 is TGTGCCAGCAGCTGCAGGGGGATTCAAGAGACCCAGTACTTC. Amino acid sequence: CASSCRGIQETQYF.

This CDR3 reads CASSLGTKTADTQYF. The CDR3 DNA sequence: TGTGCCAGCAGCCTCGGGACTAAAACCGCAGATACGCAGTATTTT. This chain uses TRBV11-2 with TRBJ2-3, with 7 bases aligning to TRBD2. The length of the CDR3 is 15 residues. CDR1 is SGHAT and CDR2 is FQNNGV in the germline V gene. The J segment lost 4 bases and the V segment lost 5 bases, leaving 9 bases of the junction unmatched.

The V call is TRBV4-1, the J call TRBJ1-2, with D possibly being TRBD1 (5 bases). Trimming took off 5 bases at V and 6 bases at J, with 22 bases between the two ends. The CDR3 extends over 16 amino acids. Germline-derived CDR1 and CDR2 are MGHRA and YSYEKL. The CDR3 reads CASSSRTNPPSDGYTF. The CDR3 DNA sequence: TGCGCCAGCAGCTCCAGGACAAACCCACCCTCAGATGGCTACACCTTC.